This TCR beta chain was captured by sequencing in a study of shared clonotypes between healthy human individuals. Naivety among CD8 cells was defined by CD45RO negativity and positive CCR7 selection, thereby excluding terminally differentiated effector memory CD45RA+ cells. The study, taken as a whole, reports: A small donor pool kept down the genetic and exposure-history diversity that was represented.

Profiled with immunoSEQ multiplex PCR; TCRdb holds only in-frame clones, not every one. Of over 800,000 clones in the sample, almost 95% were seen once. Of note for this clone: Its antigen is still unknown.

Material for sequencing was naive CD8+ T cells sorted from blood. This sequence was found in a young man in good health.

CDR3 nucleotides: TGTGCCAGTTCTCCCGGGACTAGCGGGAGTTCACAGTTCTTC. Translated, it gives CASSPGTSGSSQFF. This chain links TRBV27 with TRBJ2-1, with 14 bases fitting TRBD2. Germline CDR1 MNHEY, CDR2 SMNVEV (reference sequence). The CDR3 length is 14 residues. Trimming took 9 bases from V and 13 from J; bases not matched to a gene: 11.